The 16 T cell receptor beta chains below all came from one sample that was sequenced in a study of naive and memory T cell subsets. Both TRBC1 and TRBC2 were covered by a beta constant-region primer of two equimolar oligonucleotides. TCRdb fed the UMI-ligation and nested PCR reads into MiXCR, producing one record per CDR3 protein. The profile shows tens of thousands of distinct CDR3 sequences, less than 15% of them singletons. Material for sequencing was effector memory CD4+ T cells from blood. Subset denoted: effector memory, CD45RA- CD27-. These receptors were obtained from a human donor in good health.

The V gene is TRBV30, the J gene TRBJ1-5, with D hard to call. The CDR3 has 16 residues. The germline V gene has CDR1 GTSNPN and CDR2 SVGIG (reference sequence). The V end lost 3 bases, the J end lost 0 bases, and 15 bases lay between the germline ends. The CDR3 loop is CAWREKKSYSNQPQHF. CDR3 bases: TGTGCCTGGAGAGAAAAGAAAAGTTATAGCAATCAGCCCCAGCATTTT.

This clonotype was seen at least ten times. The rearrangement joins TRBV20-1 to TRBJ2-7; TRBD1 might be the D (6 bases). The germline V gene encodes CDR1 DFQATT and CDR2 SNEGSKA (reference sequence). The V end lost 2 bases, the J end lost 4 bases, and 9 bases lay between the germline ends. The CDR3 is made up of 12 amino acids. The CDR3 sequence is CSARFTGYEQYF. CDR3 nucleotides: TGCAGTGCTAGATTCACAGGGTACGAGCAGTACTTC.

Only a few counts were recorded for this clonotype. V and J are TRBV6-2 or TRBV6-3 and TRBJ2-7, with TRBD2 identical over 7 bases. Germline assignment: CDR1 MNHEY and CDR2 SVGEGT. V was pared by 2 bases and J by 2 bases, with 0 bases of the junction left unmatched. The CDR3 is made up of 13 amino acids. CDR3 residues: CASSYLAAYEQYF. CDR3 DNA sequence: TGTGCCAGCAGTTACCTAGCGGCCTACGAGCAGTACTTC.

The genes are TRBV12-3 or TRBV12-4 and TRBJ1-4, with a tentative D call TRBD1 (5 bases). The V end was cut by 3 bases, the J end by 5 bases, with 22 bases between. The CDR3 totals 18 residues. The CDR3 DNA is TGTGCCAGCAGTTTGGGGCTAGGGAGGCGGACTTGGAATGAAAAACTGTTTTTT. Protein product: CASSLGLGRRTWNEKLFF.

As concerns this clonotype: The junction and the germline gene differ at one end; a read error may be behind it. The J gene is TRBJ2-1, the V gene TRBV28; TRBD2 matches at 7 bases. Germline V gives CDR1 MDHEN, CDR2 SYDVKM. The CDR3 is made up of 11 amino acids. The chain's CDR3 is CASSSGGDLLF. CDR3 nucleotide sequence: TGTGCCAGCAGTTCTGGGGGGGATCTCCTCTTC.

This chain joins TRBV5-5 and TRBJ1-2; the match to TRBD1 covers 10 bases. Germline V gene sequence: CDR1 SGHKS, CDR2 YYEKEE (reference sequence). The J segment lost 2 bases and the V segment lost 5 bases, leaving 3 bases of the junction unmatched. The CDR3 runs 14 residues. The CDR3 DNA sequence: TGTGCCAGCAGTTCGGGACAGGGGAACTATGGCTACACCTTC. Residues: CASSSGQGNYGYTF.

At least ten counts were recorded for this clonotype. The chain employs TRBV12-3 or TRBV12-4 and TRBJ1-1, with TRBD1 identical over 7 bases. Unmatched junction bases numbered 8, after V lost 5 bases and J lost 8 bases. CDR3 length: 13 residues. The CDR3 DNA reads TGTGCCAGCAGTCTACAGGGGTTGTCGGAAGCTTTCTTT. The encoded protein is CASSLQGLSEAFF.

The sample holds many counts of this clonotype. The chain employs TRBV5-5 and TRBJ2-7; 8 bases map to TRBD1. The CDR3 runs to 15 residues. Germline-derived CDR1 and CDR2 are SGHKS and YYEKEE (reference sequence). The V and J ends lost 3 bases and 6 bases, in that order; junction bases with no gene match: 11. The CDR3 bases are TGTGCCAGCAGCTCATCAGGGGGCGCTGGAAGCGAGCAGTACTTC. Encoded protein: CASSSSGGAGSEQYF.

This clonotype was observed a handful of times. The chain employs TRBV20-1 and TRBJ2-2; no clear D gene. Germline CDR1 reads DFQATT; CDR2 reads SNEGSKA (reference sequence). V shed 1 base and J shed 0 bases, with 12 bases lying between them. This CDR3 has 16 residues. CDR3 in amino acids: CSARGPRRSNTGELFF. The CDR3 DNA follows: TGCAGTGCTAGAGGGCCGAGAAGATCGAACACCGGGGAGCTGTTTTTT.

This clonotype was seen only a few times. This chain connects TRBV14 to TRBJ1-1, with D unclear. CDR1 SGHDN and CDR2 FVKESK come from the germline V gene. This CDR3 has 14 amino acids. The V and J ends lost 1 base and 1 base respectively, with 7 bases between them. Here the CDR3 reads CASSQGERNTEAFF. The CDR3 DNA is TGTGCCAGCAGCCAAGGAGAGAGGAACACTGAAGCTTTCTTT. The complete variable domain, with remaining parts taken from reference TRBV14 and TRBJ1-1, reads EAGVTQFPSHSVIEKGQTVTLRCDPISGHDNLYWYRRVMGKEIKFLLHFVKESKQDESGMPNNRFLAERTGGTYSTLKVQPAELEDSGVYFCASSQGERNTEAFFGQGTRLTVV.

The chain has TRBV7-6 and TRBJ1-4, with 7 positions matching TRBD1. This CDR3 is 15 amino acids long. Per germline, CDR1 SGHVS and CDR2 FNYEAQ. After removal of 5 bases from V and 6 bases from J, the junction contained 9 bases not matched to a gene. Here the CDR3 reads CASSRLTGSDEKLFF. The DNA for the CDR3 is TGTGCCAGCAGCCGACTGACAGGGAGTGATGAAAAACTGTTTTTT.

V is TRBV19 and J is TRBJ1-2; D unresolved. The CDR3 spans 13 residues. Trimming cost V 7 bases and J 4 bases, with 13 bases left between them. Looked up from germline, CDR1 is LNHDA and CDR2 is SQIVND (reference sequence). The CDR3 sequence is CASTHSGVYGYTF. CDR3 in DNA: TGTGCCAGTACCCACAGTGGCGTCTATGGCTACACCTTC.

This clonotype has more than one count but fewer than ten. This chain uses TRBV27 with TRBJ2-1, with 10 bases identical to TRBD2. Per germline, CDR1 MNHEY and CDR2 SMNVEV (reference sequence). The ends lost 4 bases at V and 7 bases at J; junction bases unmatched: 13. The CDR3 consists of 17 residues. The CDR3 DNA sequence: TGTGCCAGCAGTTCAGGGACTAGCGCGGGGCAAGGGAATGAGCAGTTCTTC. Residues: CASSSGTSAGQGNEQFF.

The chain links TRBV12-3 or TRBV12-4 to TRBJ2-2; D gene ambiguous. The CDR3 runs to 14 residues. With 7 bases removed from V and 2 bases from J, the gap between germline ends came to 11 bases. The CDR3 DNA sequence: TGTGCCAGCAATAAAGGCGGAAACACCGGGGAGCTGTTTTTT. Its protein product is CASNKGGNTGELFF.

This clonotype turned up a few times. The chain has TRBV5-1 and TRBJ1-2; D remains unclear. Per the germline V gene, CDR1 is SGHRS and CDR2 is YFSETQ. The CDR3 sequence is 14 residues long. V lost 4 bases and J 4 bases, leaving 14 bases between the germline ends. CDR3 DNA: TGCGCCAGCAGCGCGGACCCTCAAGGCTATGGCTACACCTTC. Encoded protein: CASSADPQGYGYTF.

In this sample, this clonotype is medium-sized. The V call is TRBV9, the J call TRBJ1-2; TRBD1 agrees at 7 bases. V shed 3 bases, J shed 5 bases, and the junction held 16 bases outside the gene matches. The CDR3 runs 17 residues. From germline, CDR1 is SGDLS and CDR2 YYNGEE. The DNA of the CDR3 is TGTGCCAGCAGCGCGGAGCAGGGTGGGACAGTACCTTATGGCTACACCTTC. This translates into CASSAEQGGTVPYGYTF. Combining the CDR3 with reference TRBV9 and TRBJ1-2 gives the whole variable domain DSGVTQTPKHLITATGQRVTLRCSPRSGDLSVYWYQQSLDQGLQFLIQYYNGEERAKGNILERFSAQQFPDLHSELNLSSLELGDSALYFCASSAEQGGTVPYGYTFGSGTRLTVV.